One sample yielded the 26 T cell receptor beta chains listed below, sequenced in a study of T cell repertoires in cytomegalovirus infection. TCRdb passed the reads through MiXCR, listing each CDR3 protein once. Of roughly 240,000 distinct CDR3 sequences listed, approximately 7% are singletons. The source material was PBMCs. The receptor source for this set is a human donor in good health (CMV status not recorded). Some clones in this sample may be carry-over from other donors' samples.

The sample holds many counts of this clonotype. V usage is TRBV7-9 and J usage is TRBJ2-1, with 13 bases aligning to TRBD2. Germline V CDR1 and CDR2: SEHNR, FQNEAQ (reference sequence). The junction had 7 bases not matched to a gene; V was cut back by 5 bases and J by 9 bases. The CDR3 is 15 amino acids. The CDR3 spells CASSVTSGGAAEQFF. DNA for the CDR3: TGTGCCAGCAGCGTCACTAGCGGGGGGGCCGCTGAGCAGTTCTTC.

The sample holds a few counts of this clonotype. The rearrangement uses TRBV30 and TRBJ2-7, with 10 bases lining up with TRBD1. Looked up from germline, CDR1 is GTSNPN and CDR2 is SVGIG (reference sequence). The junction had 4 bases not matched to a gene; V was cut back by 3 bases and J by 2 bases. CDR3 length equals 14 residues. The CDR3 sequence: CAWSPGQGTYEQYF. The CDR3 nucleotides are TGTGCCTGGAGCCCGGGACAGGGGACCTACGAGCAGTACTTC. The whole variable domain, remainder taken from reference TRBV30 and TRBJ2-7, is SQTIHQWPATLVQPVGSPLSLECTVEGTSNPNLYWYRQAAGRGLQLLFYSVGIGQISSEVPQNLSASRPQDRQFILSSKKLLLSDSGFYLCAWSPGQGTYEQYFGPGTRLTVT.

Ten or more counts support this clonotype. The rearrangement uses TRBV20-1 and TRBJ2-1; 7 nucleotides agree with TRBD2. J lost 9 bases, V lost 5 bases, and 16 bases had no gene match. This CDR3 is built from 15 residues. The germline CDR1 and CDR2 sequences are DFQATT and SNEGSKA (reference sequence). The CDR3: CSAARRLAHDGEQFF. CDR3 DNA: TGCAGTGCTGCCCGAAGACTAGCCCATGACGGTGAGCAGTTCTTC.

This clonotype was detected ten times or more. V is TRBV6-5 and J is TRBJ1-5; 9 bases map to TRBD1. Germline trimming cut 1 base from V and 1 base from J; bases unmatched to any gene: 11. The CDR3 is 19 amino acids. Germline V CDR1 and CDR2: MNHEY, SVGAGI. The CDR3 loop reads CASSYYRDWGQGSNQPQHF. The CDR3 coding sequence is TGTGCCAGCAGTTACTATAGAGACTGGGGACAGGGAAGCAATCAGCCCCAGCATTTT.

This clonotype was detected many times. The CDR3 DNA reads TGCAGTGCTAGATTACCCGGCGGGGATAGCTCCTACAATGAGCAGTTCTTC. It yields the protein CSARLPGGDSSYNEQFF. The V call is TRBV20-1, the J call TRBJ2-1, with a possible D match to TRBD2 (6 bases). The V end was cut by 2 bases, the J end by 0 bases, with 17 bases between. The CDR3 length is 17 residues. Per germline, CDR1 DFQATT and CDR2 SNEGSKA (reference sequence).

This clonotype was picked up many times. This chain joins TRBV11-3 and TRBJ2-1; either TRBD1 or TRBD2 may fit D (5 bases each). Germline V gene lookup returns CDR1 SGHNT and CDR2 YENEEA. The CDR3 covers 13 residues. The V end was cut by 5 bases, the J end by 9 bases, with 14 bases between. The CDR3 DNA sequence: TGTGCCAGCAGCCCCGGGACGGCGGCTGAGCAGTTCTTC. Translated, it gives CASSPGTAAEQFF.

This chain links TRBV6-2 or TRBV6-3 with TRBJ1-5, with a tentative D call TRBD1 (5 bases). The germline V gene encodes CDR1 MNHEY and CDR2 SVGEGT. V lost 7 bases, J lost 5 bases, and 9 bases lay in between. CDR3 length: 12 residues. DNA of the CDR3: TGTGCCAGCAAAACGGGACATCAGCCCCAGCATTTT. This codes for CASKTGHQPQHF.

Ten or more counts support this clonotype. The V call is TRBV19, the J call TRBJ2-1; D unclear. The CDR3 is 13 amino acids. V lost 5 bases to trimming and J lost 5 bases, with 10 bases between them. From germline, CDR1 is LNHDA and CDR2 SQIVND (reference sequence). The CDR3 DNA sequence: TGTGCCAGTAGTCGAAGACGAGACAATGAGCAGTTCTTC. It codes for CASSRRRDNEQFF.

This clonotype was detected ten times or more. The V and J genes are TRBV18 and TRBJ1-4; no clear D. The CDR3 extends over 13 amino acids. Trimming removed 2 bases at V and 6 bases at J, with 7 bases between. Per germline, CDR1 KGHSH and CDR2 LQKENI. The CDR3 bases are TGTGCCAGCTCACCATACCGGGATGAAAAACTGTTTTTT. Amino acid sequence: CASSPYRDEKLFF.

This clonotype was detected a few times. The V call is TRBV7-3, the J call TRBJ1-5; D is unresolved. The V end was cut by 4 bases, the J end by 4 bases, with 11 bases between. CDR1 and CDR2 from the germline V gene are SGHTA and FQGTGA. The CDR3 sequence is 14 residues long. The CDR3 coding sequence is TGTGCCAGCAGCTCCACCAATGGTAATCAGCCCCAGCATTTT. Residues: CASSSTNGNQPQHF. Variable domain in full (rest from reference TRBV7-3 and TRBJ1-5): GAGVSQTPSNKVTEKGKYVELRCDPISGHTALYWYRQSLGQGPEFLIYFQGTGAADDSGLPNDRFFAVRPEGSVSTLKIQRTERGDSAVYLCASSSTNGNQPQHFGDGTRLSIL.

This sequence joins TRBV29-1 and TRBJ2-7; D not certain. CDR1 and CDR2 (germline): SQVTM, ANQGSEA. The CDR3 loop spans 13 amino acids. V was shortened by 7 bases and J by 3 bases, with 16 bases between the two germline ends. CDR3 nucleotides: TGCAGCGCATGGACGGACCTGGGCTACGAGCAGTACTTC. Its protein is CSAWTDLGYEQYF.

This clonotype was found many times. This chain links TRBV2 with TRBJ1-6; 11 bases are a match to TRBD1. V dropped 6 bases and J dropped 0; count of bases not matched to a gene: 7. Germline V gene lookup returns CDR1 SNHLY and CDR2 FYNNEI. The CDR3 runs to 18 residues. The CDR3 DNA sequence: TGTGCCAGCAGCCGGACAGGGGGCCAGAGCTCCTATAATTCACCCCTCCACTTT. Translating gives CASSRTGGQSSYNSPLHF.

This clonotype was counted ten times or more. The chain employs TRBV9 and TRBJ2-4; D ambiguous. Germline V CDR1 and CDR2: SGDLS, YYNGEE. V was cut by 3 bases and J by 5 bases, with 9 bases left in between. CDR3 length: 13 amino acids. The CDR3 sequence is CASSASNQNIQYF. The CDR3 bases are TGTGCCAGCAGCGCCTCCAATCAAAACATTCAGTACTTC.

This clonotype was observed many times. V is TRBV6-6 and J is TRBJ1-1; possible D gene TRBD1, 5 bases. Trimming removed 6 bases at V and 1 base at J, with 9 bases between. Germline CDR1 and CDR2: MNHNY and SVGAGI (reference sequence). This CDR3 has 13 amino acids. The CDR3 sequence: CASRRDGNTEAFF. The CDR3 DNA reads TGTGCCAGCAGAAGGGACGGGAACACTGAAGCTTTCTTT.

This clonotype occurred many times. CDR3 in DNA: TGTGCCAGCAGCTTAGTCCTCGATAGCAATCAGCCCCAGCATTTT. It codes for CASSLVLDSNQPQHF. The V call is TRBV7-2, the J call TRBJ1-5, with D unclear. The germline gives CDR1 SGHTA, CDR2 FQGNSA. The CDR3 consists of 15 residues. The V gene lost 1 base and the J gene lost 0 bases, with 7 bases spanning the gap.

This clonotype was picked up many times. The chain uses TRBV19 and TRBJ1-1; D is possibly TRBD1 (5 bases). The V gene lost 8 bases and the J gene lost 6 bases, with 16 bases spanning the gap. CDR3 length: 13 amino acids. The germline CDR1 and CDR2 sequences are LNHDA and SQIVND (reference sequence). This chain's CDR3 is CASAPGRTSEAFF. DNA of the CDR3: TGTGCCAGTGCGCCGGGACGGACCTCTGAAGCTTTCTTT.

This clonotype was seen ten or more times. The V call is TRBV7-2, the J call TRBJ2-3, with TRBD2 matching over 7 bases. This CDR3 contains 13 residues. From germline, CDR1 is SGHTA and CDR2 FQGNSA. Trimming took 6 bases from V and 2 from J; bases not matched to a gene: 2. CDR3 nucleotide sequence: TGTGCCAGCAGGCGGGACTACACAGATACGCAGTATTTT. This translates into CASRRDYTDTQYF.

The chain carries TRBV29-1 and TRBJ2-5; D not resolved. V lost 2 bases and J lost 4, with 17 bases in between. The CDR3 totals 15 residues. CDR1 and CDR2 from the germline V gene are SQVTM and ANQGSEA. The CDR3 loop reads CSVEKAERVAETQYF. The DNA for the CDR3 is TGCAGCGTTGAAAAGGCAGAAAGAGTCGCAGAGACCCAGTACTTC.

This clonotype has at least ten counts. The J gene is TRBJ2-2, the V gene TRBV6-2 or TRBV6-3; 8 positions agree with TRBD2. This CDR3 has 15 residues. The trim removed 6 bases at V and 3 bases at J, leaving 6 bases unmatched. Germline loops: CDR1 MNHEY, CDR2 SVGEGT. The CDR3 sequence is CASRVAGSYTGELFF. The CDR3 DNA is TGTGCCAGCAGAGTAGCGGGGAGCTACACCGGGGAGCTGTTTTTT.

This clonotype appeared a few times. The chain couples TRBV5-1 to TRBJ1-4, with no clear D. Trimming removed 4 bases from V and 0 bases from J, with 7 bases in between. CDR3 length: 14 residues. Per the germline V gene, CDR1 is SGHRS and CDR2 is YFSETQ. CDR3 sequence reads: CASSLQTTNEKLFF. The CDR3 nucleotides read TGCGCCAGCAGCCTCCAGACAACTAATGAAAAACTGTTTTTT. The full variable domain, completed using reference TRBV5-1 and TRBJ1-4, is KAGVTQTPRYLIKTRGQQVTLSCSPISGHRSVSWYQQTPGQGLQFLFEYFSETQRNKGNFPGRFSGRQFSNSRSEMNVSTLELGDSALYLCASSLQTTNEKLFFGSGTQLSVL.

This clonotype was seen at least ten times. The chain recombines TRBV20-1 with TRBJ1-1; tentatively, D is TRBD1 (5 bases). CDR1 is DFQATT, CDR2 SNEGSKA, per germline (reference sequence). V dropped 1 base and J dropped 5 bases, with 11 bases sitting between them. The CDR3 loop spans 13 amino acids. This chain's CDR3 is CSARGGKGTEAFF. The CDR3 nucleotides are TGCAGTGCTAGAGGTGGGAAGGGGACTGAAGCTTTCTTT.

This clonotype was observed many times. The J gene is TRBJ2-2, the V gene TRBV5-1; perhaps TRBD1 as D (6 bases). The V gene's germline CDR1 is SGHRS and CDR2 YFSETQ. The CDR3 contains 15 residues. Trimming cost V 0 bases and J 8 bases, with 14 bases left between them. The CDR3 DNA sequence: TGCGCCAGCAGCTTGGATAACAGGGTAACAGGGGAGCTGTTTTTT. Translated: CASSLDNRVTGELFF.

There are many counts of this clonotype. The V and J genes are TRBV12-3 or TRBV12-4 and TRBJ1-1, with D maybe TRBD1 (5 bases). Trimming removed 0 bases from V and 4 bases from J, with 9 bases in between. The CDR3 spans 14 residues. CDR3 loop: CASSLAGGSTEAFF. The CDR3 bases are TGTGCCAGCAGTTTAGCCGGGGGGTCCACTGAAGCTTTCTTT.

This clonotype was counted between two and nine times. The chain couples TRBV18 to TRBJ2-1; D not certain. The V end was cut by 2 bases, the J end by 5 bases, with 7 bases between. Germline V lookup: CDR1 KGHSH, CDR2 LQKENI. The CDR3 is 13 residues long. CDR3 residues: CASSPTAHNEQFF. The CDR3 region has the DNA TGTGCCAGCTCACCAACGGCTCACAATGAGCAGTTCTTC.

This clonotype was observed at least ten times. The chain joins TRBV7-2 to TRBJ2-3; 7 bases are a match to TRBD2. Germline V gene data show CDR1 as SGHTA and CDR2 as FQGNSA. The CDR3 sequence is 16 residues long. V was clipped by 2 bases and J by 2 bases; unmatched bases: 7. This CDR3 reads CASSLYLAGVTDTQYF. The CDR3 DNA sequence: TGTGCCAGCAGCTTATACTTGGCGGGGGTCACAGATACGCAGTATTTT.

The chain recombines TRBV7-2 with TRBJ1-2, with unresolved D. The CDR3 is 14 residues long. Trimming took off 1 base at V and 8 bases at J, with 14 bases between the two ends. The V gene's germline CDR1 is SGHTA and CDR2 FQGNSA. The CDR3 loop is CASSLDSVPRGYTF. CDR3 in DNA: TGTGCCAGCAGCTTAGACTCCGTACCAAGGGGCTACACCTTC.